This TCR beta chain is drawn from a study of T cell responses to AZD1222 COVID-19 vaccine. Study conclusions and caveats: Following two doses of AZD1222, Spike-specific TCR breadth and depth rose. No repertoire was sampled before or during the peak T cell response, only after it. Recipients of AZD1222 seropositive at baseline numbered only 6 or 7. Vaccine-associated CD4 TCRs spanned spike, dominant at 160-218 and 743-854.

This clone was counted only a few times. Its cognate antigen is unknown. TCRdb's copy holds only in-frame clones and misses some; the assay was immunoSEQ multiplex PCR. The sample consists of 95,000 to 100,000 clones, roughly 80% of them appearing once. The CDR3 length is 13 residues. V was pared by 6 bases and J by 3 bases, with 3 bases of the junction left unmatched. Germline assignment: CDR1 MRHNA and CDR2 SNTAGT. The sequence came from an adult who received the AZD1222 COVID-19 vaccine. This sample comprised peripheral blood, obtained 28 days after the second AZD1222 dose. This chain joins TRBV6-4 and TRBJ1-1; the match to TRBD1 covers 8 bases. CDR3 in DNA: TGTGCCAGCAGGCTGACAGGGGACACTGAAGCTTTCTTT. This translates into CASRLTGDTEAFF.